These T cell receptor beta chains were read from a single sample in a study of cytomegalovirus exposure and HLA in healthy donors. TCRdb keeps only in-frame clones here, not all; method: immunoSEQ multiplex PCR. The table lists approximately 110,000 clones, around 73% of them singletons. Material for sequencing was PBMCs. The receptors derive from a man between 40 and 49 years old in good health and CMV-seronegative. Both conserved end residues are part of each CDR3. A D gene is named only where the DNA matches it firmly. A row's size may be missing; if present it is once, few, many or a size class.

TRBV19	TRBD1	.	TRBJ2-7	TGTGCCAGTAGCCGAGTCGAGGGGGCGCGAGACGAGCAGTACTTC	CASSRVEGARDEQYF
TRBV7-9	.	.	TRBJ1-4	TGTGCCAGCAGCCCAAAAAGTACAGGGCCCGGTGAAAAACTGTTTTTT	CASSPKSTGPGEKLFF
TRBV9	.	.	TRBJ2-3	TGTGCCAGCAGCCCCTACACAGATACGCAGTATTTT	CASSPYTDTQYF
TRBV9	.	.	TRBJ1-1	TGTGCCAGCAGCGTAGGACACGGTATTACCGAAGCTTTCTTT	CASSVGHGITEAFF
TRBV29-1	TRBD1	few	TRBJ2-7	TGCAGCGTTACGACAGGGGGGTCCTACGAGCAGTACTTC	CSVTTGGSYEQYF
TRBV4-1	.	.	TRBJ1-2	TGCGCCAGCAGCCAAATCGGGAGGGGTGATGGCTACACCTTC	CASSQIGRGDGYTF
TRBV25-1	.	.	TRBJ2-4	TGTGCCAGCAGTGAGGCAGGGGCCATGGGTAACATTCAGTACTTC	CASSEAGAMGNIQYF
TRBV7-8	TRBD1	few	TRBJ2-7	TGTGCCAGCAGCCAAGACAGGGGCCCCTACGAGCAGTACTTC	CASSQDRGPYEQYF
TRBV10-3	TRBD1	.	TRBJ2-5	TGTGCCATCAGCGTAGGGACAGTCAGCGTGGAGACCCAGTACTTC	CAISVGTVSVETQYF
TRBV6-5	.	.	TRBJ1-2	TGTGCCAGCAGTGATGTTACGGTCGGGGGAGGCTACACCTTC	CASSDVTVGGGYTF
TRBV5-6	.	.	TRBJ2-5	TGTGCCAGCAGCTTGGAGGGGGACCAAGAGACCCAGTACTTC	CASSLEGDQETQYF
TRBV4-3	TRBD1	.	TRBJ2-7	TGCGCCAGCAGCCTTTCACTTTCCGGGACAGGGAACGAGCAGTACTTC	CASSLSLSGTGNEQYF
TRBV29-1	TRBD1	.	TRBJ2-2	TGCAGCGTCTACCCCCGGGACAGGGGAGAGACCGGGGAGCTGTTTTTT	CSVYPRDRGETGELFF
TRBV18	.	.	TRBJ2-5	TGTGCCAGCTCACCGGCGAGGGAGACCCAGTACTTC	CASSPARETQYF
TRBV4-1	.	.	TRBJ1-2	TGCGCCAGCAGCCAAGATGGGAGGCAGGTATATGGCTACACCTTC	CASSQDGRQVYGYTF
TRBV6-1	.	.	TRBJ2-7	TGTGCCAGCAGTGAACGGGGTAGGTACGAGCAGTACTTC	CASSERGRYEQYF
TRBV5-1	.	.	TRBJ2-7	TGCGCCAGCAGCTTAGGGGTGGGGCCCATCGAGCAGTACTTC	CASSLGVGPIEQYF
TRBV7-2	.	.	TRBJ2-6	TGTGCCAGCAGCTTAGTCAGGGGCTCTGGGGCCAACGTCCTGACTTTC	CASSLVRGSGANVLTF
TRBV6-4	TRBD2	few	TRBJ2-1	TGTGCCAGCAGTGACTCTAGCGGGGGGGAAAACAATGAGCAGTTCTTC	CASSDSSGGENNEQFF
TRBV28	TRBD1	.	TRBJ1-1	TGTGCCAGCAGCCCCGGGGACAGGACCTTTATGAGTGCTTTCTTT	CASSPGDRTFMSAFF
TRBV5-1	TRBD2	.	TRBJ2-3	TGCGCCAGCAGCTTATCGCGGGGGGGGGTGTCTGGCACAGATACGCAGTATTTT	CASSLSRGGVSGTDTQYF
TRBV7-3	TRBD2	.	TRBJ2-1	TGTGCCAGCAGCTTAATGCCTAGCGGGGGAATCGATGAGCAGTTCTTC	CASSLMPSGGIDEQFF
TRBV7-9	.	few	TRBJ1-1	TGTGCCAGCAGCAAACAGGTTGAAGCTTTCTTT	CASSKQVEAFF
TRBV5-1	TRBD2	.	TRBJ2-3	TGCGCCAGCAGCCTTACTAGCGGGGGGCCAGATACGCAGTATTTT	CASSLTSGGPDTQYF
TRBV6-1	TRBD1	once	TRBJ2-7	TGTGCCAGTGGGCCGGGACAGGGGGCGGGGGAGCAGTACTTC	CASGPGQGAGEQYF
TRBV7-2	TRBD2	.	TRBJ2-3	TGTGCCAGCAGCTTCGGCCTCTGGCGGGGGGCGGGAGATACGCAGTATTTT	CASSFGLWRGAGDTQYF
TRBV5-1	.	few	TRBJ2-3	TGCGCCAGCAGCTTGGGTAGCTCCTATGGCACAGATACGCAGTATTTT	CASSLGSSYGTDTQYF
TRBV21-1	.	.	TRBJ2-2	TGTGCCAGCAGCCTAAATGGAGCCCTGCGGGGGGCTCAAGACGGGGAGCTGTTTTTT	CASSLNGALRGAQDGELFF
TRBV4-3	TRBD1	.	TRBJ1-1	TGCGCCAGCAGCCAAGGCGAACAGGGGCACACTGAAGCTTTCTTT	CASSQGEQGHTEAFF
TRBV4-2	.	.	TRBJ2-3	TGTGCCAGCAGCCAAGCCCTAGCGCAGACAGATACGCAGTATTTT	CASSQALAQTDTQYF
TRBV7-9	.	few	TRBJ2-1	TGTGCCAGCAGCATGACAGAAGACAATGAGCAGTTCTTC	CASSMTEDNEQFF
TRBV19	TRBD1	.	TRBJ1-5	TGTGCCAGTAGTATGGGACAGGGTTATGGCAATCAGCCCCAGCATTTT	CASSMGQGYGNQPQHF
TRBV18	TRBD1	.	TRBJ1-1	TGTGCCAGCTCACCGGGACAGAGAGCCACTGAAGCTTTCTTT	CASSPGQRATEAFF
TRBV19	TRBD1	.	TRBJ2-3	TGTGCCAGTAGTAGCCGGACAGGAACTAGCACAGATACGCAGTATTTT	CASSSRTGTSTDTQYF
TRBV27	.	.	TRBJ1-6	TGTGCCAGCAGCTCACTGGGGGGGCTTTCACCCCTCCACTTT	CASSSLGGLSPLHF
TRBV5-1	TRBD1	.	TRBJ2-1	TGCGCCAGCAGCCCCGGGACAGGGGGCGACAATGAGCAGTTCTTC	CASSPGTGGDNEQFF
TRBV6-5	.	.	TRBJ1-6	TGTGCCAGCAGTTCGAGGCAGATTAGTTCACCCCTCCACTTT	CASSSRQISSPLHF
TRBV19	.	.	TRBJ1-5	TGTGCCAGTAGTACTAACAGGAATAGCAATCAGCCCCAGCATTTT	CASSTNRNSNQPQHF
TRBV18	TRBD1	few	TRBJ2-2	TGTGCCAGCTCACACGGGACAGGAGCCAACACCGGGGAGCTGTTTTTT	CASSHGTGANTGELFF
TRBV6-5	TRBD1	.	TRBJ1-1	TGTGCCAGCAGAAAATCCGGGACAGGGGTCACTGAAGCTTTCTTT	CASRKSGTGVTEAFF
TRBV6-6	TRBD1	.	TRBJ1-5	TGTGCCAGCAGTCAAACAGGGGTCCATCAGCCCCAGCATTTT	CASSQTGVHQPQHF
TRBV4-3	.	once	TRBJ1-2	TGCGCCAGCAGCCAAGGACTGTACTATGGCTACACCTTC	CASSQGLYYGYTF
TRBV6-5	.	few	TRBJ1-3	TGTGCCAGCAGTTACTCCCCCGACATTCCCCGCAACACCATATATTTT	CASSYSPDIPRNTIYF
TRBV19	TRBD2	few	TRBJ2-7	TGTGCCAGTAGTAGACTAGCGGGGTACGAGCAGTACTTC	CASSRLAGYEQYF
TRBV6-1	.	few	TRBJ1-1	TGTGCCAGCAGCGGACAGCCAAACACTGAAGCTTTCTTT	CASSGQPNTEAFF
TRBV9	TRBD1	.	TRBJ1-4	TGTGCCAGCAGCCGGACAGGGAATAATGAAAAACTGTTTTTT	CASSRTGNNEKLFF
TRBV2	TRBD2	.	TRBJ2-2	TGTGCCAGCAGTGAAGATTTAGCGGGGGGGCCCGTCGGGGAGCTGTTTTTT	CASSEDLAGGPVGELFF
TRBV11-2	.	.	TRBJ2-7	TGTGCCAGCAGCTTAGGGGCAGGGCCCTACGAGCAGTACTTC	CASSLGAGPYEQYF